The rows below give T cell receptor beta chains drawn from one sample of a study of T-cell reconstitution after alpha-beta-depleted transplantation in children. One entry per CDR3 protein results from TCRdb running MiXCR on the PCR reads. Among about 410,000 distinct CDR3 sequences listed, around 21% were seen once. The source was PBMCs from the stem cell graft donor, collected from the stem cell graft. The source is a human donor who donated a stem cell graft to a child with acute myeloid leukemia. The CDR3 runs from the conserved cysteine through the conserved F or W. The order of the fields is V gene, D gene, clone size, J gene, CDR3 DNA, CDR3 protein. A D gene is named only where the DNA matches it firmly. Size is omitted from some rows. Given values are once, few, many or a class for expanded clones.

TRBV28	.	.	TRBJ1-5	TGTGCCAGCAGTAACAGGGTCGGAGGCAATCAGCCCCAGCATTTT	CASSNRVGGNQPQHF
TRBV6-2/TRBV6-3	.	.	TRBJ1-6	TGTGCCAGCAGTTTCGGGCTTCGACTGGATTCACCCCTCCACTTT	CASSFGLRLDSPLHF
TRBV4-2	TRBD1	.	TRBJ1-4	TGTGCCAGCAGTCAACACAGGGGGCCTAATGAAAAACTGTTTTTT	CASSQHRGPNEKLFF
TRBV5-1	TRBD2	few	TRBJ2-1	TGCGCCAGCAGCCCCTGGACTAGGCGTGAGCAGTTCTTC	CASSPWTRREQFF
TRBV24-1	TRBD1	.	TRBJ2-1	TGTGCCACCAGTGATTTGAAAGAGGGGGCCTTGGGCAATGAGCAGTTCTTC	CATSDLKEGALGNEQFF
TRBV5-1	.	.	TRBJ2-5	TGCGCCAGCAGCTTGACAAACACGGAGACCCAGTACTTC	CASSLTNTETQYF
TRBV19	.	many	TRBJ2-1	TGTGCCAGTAGTACTACCCGACAGTACAATGAGCAGTTCTTC	CASSTTRQYNEQFF
TRBV29-1	.	many	TRBJ1-1	TGCAGCGTTGAAAAGGCAGGGGAGGGCACTGAAGCTTTCTTT	CSVEKAGEGTEAFF
TRBV29-1	.	few	TRBJ2-5	TGCAGCGTTGGTGTGGGGCTAGAGACCCAGTACTTC	CSVGVGLETQYF
TRBV20-1	TRBD2	many	TRBJ2-3	TGCAGTGCTAGTTTTTTAGCGGGAGACGCAGATACGCAGTATTTT	CSASFLAGDADTQYF
TRBV20-1	TRBD2	few	TRBJ2-1	TGCAGTGCTAGAGACCTACGAGCGGGAGGGCCGGGATACAATGAGCAGTTCTTC	CSARDLRAGGPGYNEQFF
TRBV25-1	.	few	TRBJ2-7	TGTGCCAGCAGTGAAGTTAGGGCAGGTTTATCCTACGAGCAGTACTTC	CASSEVRAGLSYEQYF
TRBV12-3/TRBV12-4	.	few	TRBJ2-2	TGTGCCAGCATCCTAGGACAGGAGGGTTCCGGGGAGCTGTTTTTT	CASILGQEGSGELFF
TRBV5-1	TRBD1	few	TRBJ1-4	TGCGCCAGCAGCTCCACAGGGGTCGGTGATGAAAAACTGTTTTTT	CASSSTGVGDEKLFF
TRBV29-1	TRBD2	many	TRBJ2-1	TGCAGCGTGCCTAGGACTAGCGGGACCTACAATGAGCAGTTCTTC	CSVPRTSGTYNEQFF
TRBV6-2/TRBV6-3	TRBD2	.	TRBJ2-1	TGTGCCAGCCAAACTAGCGGGAATTTCAATGAGCAGTTCTTC	CASQTSGNFNEQFF
TRBV27	TRBD1	few	TRBJ2-7	TGTGCCAGCAGTTTAAGGGACAGGGAAGACGGATTACTTTGGGAGCAGTACTTC	CASSLRDREDGLLWEQYF
TRBV20-1	.	.	TRBJ2-3	TGCAGTGCCCCGGTACGGTCAGATACGCAGTATTTT	CSAPVRSDTQYF
TRBV12-3/TRBV12-4	TRBD2	.	TRBJ2-1	TGTGCCAGCACCAGCGGGAGGTCCAATGAGCAGTTCTTC	CASTSGRSNEQFF
TRBV12-3/TRBV12-4	TRBD1	many	TRBJ1-5	TGTGCCAGCAGTCCACGGACAGGGGCAGCGGGCAATCAGCCCCAGCATTTT	CASSPRTGAAGNQPQHF
TRBV28	TRBD2	.	TRBJ2-7	TGTGCCACCACGTCGGGTAGCGGGAGTGGGGGCGAGCAGTACTTC	CATTSGSGSGGEQYF
TRBV5-1	.	few	TRBJ1-2	TGCGCCAGCAGCCACAAGGCAGGGCAGGACTATGGCTACACCTTC	CASSHKAGQDYGYTF
TRBV29-1	TRBD2	many	TRBJ2-7	TGCAGCGTTGGACCTAGCGGGGTGTACGAGCAGTACTTC	CSVGPSGVYEQYF
TRBV5-1	.	.	TRBJ2-2	TGCGCCAGCAGCTTGGAAACTGGGGACCTCGGGGAGCTGTTTTTT	CASSLETGDLGELFF
TRBV6-2/TRBV6-3	TRBD2	.	TRBJ2-7	TGTGCCAGCAGTTACGCGGGGACTAGACCCTACAACGAGCAGTACTTC	CASSYAGTRPYNEQYF
TRBV11-2	.	few	TRBJ2-7	TGTGCCAGCAGCTTAGACAGGGGCGGGTACGAGCAGTACTTC	CASSLDRGGYEQYF
TRBV7-3	.	few	TRBJ2-3	TGTGCCAGCAGCTCCCCCCCAGGGGAAAGCACAGATACGCAGTATTTT	CASSSPPGESTDTQYF
TRBV27	.	.	TRBJ2-6	TGTGCCAGCAGTTTATCTGGTAGGATGGGGGCCAACGTCCTGACTTTC	CASSLSGRMGANVLTF
TRBV5-5	.	.	TRBJ2-4	TGTGCCAGCATCGCCCCAAGGTTCTTAGCCAAAAACATTCAGTACTTC	CASIAPRFLAKNIQYF
TRBV29-1	TRBD1	many	TRBJ2-1	TGCAGCGTTGAATACAGGGGGCTCCACAATGAGCAGTTCTTC	CSVEYRGLHNEQFF
TRBV5-1	.	.	TRBJ2-7	TGCGCCAGCAGCGAAACAGGGCCATACGAGCAGTACTTC	CASSETGPYEQYF
TRBV11-2	.	few	TRBJ1-2	TGTGCCAGCAGCTTTGAGGGGGACTATGGCTACACCTTC	CASSFEGDYGYTF
TRBV29-1	.	few	TRBJ2-1	TGCAGCGTACCAGCGGGTAATGAGCAGTTCTTC	CSVPAGNEQFF
TRBV5-1	.	few	TRBJ2-5	TGCGCCAGCAGCCCCCTGGTAGGGGCTGAGGGGACCCAGTACTTC	CASSPLVGAEGTQYF
TRBV12-3/TRBV12-4	.	.	TRBJ1-6	TGTGCCAGCAGTTTATCGGGCCGAGATAATTCACCCCTCCACTTT	CASSLSGRDNSPLHF
TRBV7-2	.	.	TRBJ2-7	TGTGCCAGCACCAATTTCTACGAGCAGTACTTC	CASTNFYEQYF
TRBV20-1	.	many	TRBJ1-6	TGCAGTGCTAGGGATCAGGGTGACTCACCCCTCCACTTT	CSARDQGDSPLHF
TRBV6-5	TRBD2	many	TRBJ2-1	TGTGCCAGCAGTCCTTCCCCGGGACTAGCATTTGAGCAGTTCTTC	CASSPSPGLAFEQFF
TRBV6-5	.	many	TRBJ2-1	TGTGCCAGCATACAATACCTGTATGAGCAGTTCTTC	CASIQYLYEQFF
TRBV28	.	.	TRBJ2-3	TGTGCCAGCACTGGCACTAGCACAGATACGCAGTATTTT	CASTGTSTDTQYF
TRBV9	.	.	TRBJ1-2	TGTGCCAGCAACCACCCTCCGGCAGGGGTCTATGGCTACACCTTC	CASNHPPAGVYGYTF
TRBV4-1	.	.	TRBJ1-3	TGCGCCAGCAGCCAAGTCTTGACGGGATCTGGAAACACCATATATTTT	CASSQVLTGSGNTIYF
TRBV12-3/TRBV12-4	.	many	TRBJ1-5	TGTGCCAGCAGCCCCTCTTTTGTGCCCCGGGACGGGCAGCCCCAGCATTTT	CASSPSFVPRDGQPQHF
TRBV5-1	.	few	TRBJ2-6	TGCGCCAGCAGCTTGGGTACGAGGGTCTCTGGGGCCAACGTCCTGACTTTC	CASSLGTRVSGANVLTF
TRBV5-6	.	.	TRBJ2-2	TGTGCCAGCAGGGATACCCGGGCCGGTCACGCCGGGGAGCTGTTTTTT	CASRDTRAGHAGELFF
TRBV15	TRBD1	.	TRBJ1-4	TGTGCCACCAGCAGAGAAGACAGGGGGCGCGAAAAACTGTTTTTT	CATSREDRGREKLFF
TRBV15	TRBD2	few	TRBJ2-2	TGTGCCACCAGCGAACTAGCGGGAGGGCCACGTAACACCGGGGAGCTGTTTTTT	CATSELAGGPRNTGELFF
TRBV5-5	.	.	TRBJ1-2	TGTGCCAGCAGCTTGAATGACTATGGCTACACCTTC	CASSLNDYGYTF
TRBV29-1	.	many	TRBJ1-1	TGCAGCACCGGATTGATGAACACTGAAGCTTTCTTT	CSTGLMNTEAFF
TRBV11-2	.	.	TRBJ2-1	TGTGCCAGCAGCTTAGATTCAGCGAATGAGCAGTTCTTC	CASSLDSANEQFF
TRBV29-1	.	.	TRBJ1-1	TGCAGCGTTGATGTAAAGAACACTGAAGCTTTCTTT	CSVDVKNTEAFF
TRBV7-9	.	.	TRBJ2-7	TGTGCCAGCAGCTTTATCGGACATACCTACGAGCAGTACTTC	CASSFIGHTYEQYF
TRBV5-1	.	.	TRBJ1-1	TGCGCCAGCAGCTTACTCCAGGGGCACACTGAAGCTTTCTTT	CASSLLQGHTEAFF
TRBV5-1	.	few	TRBJ1-2	TGCGCCAGCAGCACAAGTCGTGGGTCTATCTATGGCTACACCTTC	CASSTSRGSIYGYTF